This TCR beta chain derives from a study of control samples from healthy donors and cancer patients. The method was immunoSEQ multiplex PCR; TCRdb's version includes in-frame clones alone and lacks a portion of them. Seen here are approximately 84,000 clones, around 91% observed once, and the top ten hold 15% to 19%. Germline CDR1 reads SEHNR; CDR2 reads FQNEAQ (reference sequence). The length of the CDR3 is 19 residues. Trimming removed 5 bases from V and 1 base from J, with 24 bases in between. This chain joins TRBV7-9 and TRBJ1-3; the D is unclear. Sequenced: blood. This clonotype was sampled from a man younger than 45 in good health. The chain's CDR3 is CASSPPGREFEGSGNTIYF. For the CDR3, the DNA is TGTGCCAGCAGCCCACCCGGGAGGGAGTTCGAGGGATCTGGAAACACCATATATTTT. Using reference TRBV7-9 and TRBJ1-3 for the parts outside the CDR3, the full variable domain is DTGVSQNPRHKITKRGQNVTFRCDPISEHNRLYWYRQTLGQGPEFLTYFQNEAQLEKSRLLSDRFSAERPKGSFSTLEIQRTEQGDSAMYLCASSPPGREFEGSGNTIYFGEGSWLTVV.